This T cell receptor beta chain was captured by sequencing in a study of regulatory T cells in long-lasting Graves disease (dated by TCRdb to about 2021). Looking at the study overall: Patients with newly diagnosed Graves' disease had been on antithyroid drugs for under 3 months. TCR sequencing covered 13 persistent and approximately 20 newly diagnosed Graves' disease patients, around 33 samples in total. The study took place in China and was registered as a clinical trial. Patients with persistent Graves' disease were compared with patients with newly diagnosed Graves' disease using TCR sequencing and RNA sequencing of peripheral blood. The paper as a whole reports these results and caveats: Lower TCR Shannon entropy and fewer highly expanded clones were observed in persistent Graves' disease patients than in newly diagnosed patients, which suggested clonal expansion. The authors acknowledged the small sample size as a limitation that may reduce accuracy. Peripheral blood alone was examined, since thyroid tissue, which constituted the primary lesion, could not be accessed. More public clonotypes were shared among persistent patients (around 2,600) than among newly diagnosed patients (966). Preferential use of TRBV28, TRBJ1-2 and TRBJ2-5 was observed in persistent disease, whereas TRBV20-1 and TRBJ2-1 were favored in newly diagnosed disease. Only the TCR beta chain was sequenced and analyzed.

Libraries were prepared through multiplex PCR. TCRdb lists the instrument as Illumina HiSeq 4000. iRepertoire HTBI primers and Arm-PCR amplification of CDR3 regions were used to construct TCR beta libraries. Before sequencing, the PCR products went through gel purification. Per the source publication's procedure: Across samples, 60 to 70 TRBV and 13 to 15 TRBJ segments were identified and used for gene usage analysis of CDR3 amino acid clonotypes. COPE and FqMerger were used to merge the filtered high-quality paired reads into contigs. Contigs were aligned with BLAST to IMGT TRBV, TRBD and TRBJ reference genes, and CDR3 was defined per IMGT. Clonotypes above 0.1% frequency were classified as highly expanded clones. Shannon entropy served as the measure of repertoire diversity, while the Gini coefficient captured V-J evenness. Public clonotypes were defined as clonotypes shared by more than one individual. The raw public data were reprocessed by TCRdb itself: fastp quality trimming at Q25, MiXCR clonotype calling, in-frame beta chains only. When rows share a CDR3 protein, they turn into one entry using the most common DNA and genes. TCRdb, rather than the study authors, made the V and J calls. This sample comprises about 470,000 distinct CDR3 sequences, about 15% of them detected only once. The leading ten clones occupy approximately 16% of the sample.

The CDR3 runs 14 residues from the cysteine to the phenylalanine. Solely the CDR3 DNA is kept, with 42 bases framed from the first base. CDR1 and CDR2, looked up from the germline V gene, are SGHDT and YYEEEE. The germline V and J ends show losses of 2 bases and 6 bases respectively, and no gene match explains 3 bases of the junction. The time point label of this sample denotes: newly diagnosed GD, antithyroid drugs for less than 3 months. For both TCR sequencing and RNA sequencing, RNA was extracted from PBMCs using TRIzol. The diagnosis of Graves' disease was made according to American Thyroid Association guidelines. The patients came from an endocrinology department in Xi'an, China. From each patient, 7.5 to 10 milliliters of peripheral blood was collected into an EDTA anticoagulant tube. Ficoll Paque Plus density gradient separation was used to isolate PBMCs, and no additional T cell sorting was done. An Agilent 2100 Bioanalyzer and agarose gel were used to check RNA quality, while a NanoDrop 2000 measured RNA concentration.

For this clonotype: The specificity of this receptor is unknown. Base-call qualities are not available, and no considerably larger clone is one nucleotide away.

This same sample was also taken into another study, of T cells in Graves' hyperthyroidism and ophthalmopathy. As that second study puts it: A patient counted as having stable Graves' hyperthyroidism if no progression to ophthalmopathy occurred over 18 months of follow-up. Hyperthyroidism patients were aged 18 to 65 years and newly diagnosed, with disease duration of less than 2 months. The study excluded patients with uncontrolled infections, other autoimmune diseases, pregnancy or lactation. Diagnoses were established on the basis of clinical symptoms, serum thyroxine and TRAb, thyroid ultrasound, and orbital computed tomography. The first round of RT-PCR for the TCR CDR3 was performed with the HTBI primer set and the Qiagen OneStep RT-PCR kit. Most expanded thyroid clonotypes (frequency above 0.001) were also found in blood, which suggests that blood repertoires may mirror thyroid immune responses. A 13 V-J signature model separated ophthalmopathy from stable hyperthyroidism, with about 88% sensitivity and around 84% specificity in cross-validation and 80%/75% in testing. During validation, the model predicted progression to ophthalmopathy a median of about 5.9 months ahead of onset, with just under 71% sensitivity and under 85% specificity. A discovery cohort of about 95 patients, fewer than 50 with Graves' ophthalmopathy and approximately 57 with stable Graves' hyperthyroidism, was used to find distinguishing TCR V-J signatures. Prospective prediction of ophthalmopathy was tested in an independent validation cohort of 18 to 20 hyperthyroidism patients and around 16 patients who later progressed to ophthalmopathy. For training and testing, the 100 or so patients in the discovery cohort were randomly divided in a 7:3 ratio. Thyroid tissue and blood T-cell repertoires from several Graves' hyperthyroidism patients were also compared in the study. After sampling, hyperthyroidism patients received methimazole starting at 30 mg daily, and ophthalmopathy patients received high-dose intravenous methylprednisolone. Libraries were constructed in a second round of multiplex PCR, after which size selection and purification were carried out. Sequencing of the libraries was done on an Illumina HiSeq2000 using paired-end 100 bp reads. SOAPnuke was used to process the raw data, throwing out any read that contained adapters or uncalled bases, had a mean Phred below 15, or lacked an exact constant-primer or identifier match. COPE v1.2.5 was used to merge high-quality paired reads, and clonotypes were defined as unique nucleotide sequences. MiTCR v1.1 was used to align clonotypes to the IMGT TRBV, TRBD and TRBJ reference segments. Analysis was restricted to V-J combinations with a frequency above 0.0001, which covered approximately 99% of repertoires. A TCS score was defined as the ratio between F50 (clonal expansion) and ExV (chaos), using BLOSUM62-based TCRdist between CDR3 peptides within each V-J. Welch's t-statistics and random forest reduced 450 to 600 V-J features to 13, which were used in a naive Bayes classifier (R e1071). Sample size was not statistically predetermined, and investigators were not blinded to group allocation. The paper describes TCR Vbeta CDR3 sequencing of around 140 peripheral blood samples, made up of some 40 ophthalmopathy patients, around 73 hyperthyroidism patients and 17 progressor patients.

This clonotype originated in a young woman with Graves disease. Donor details come from another sample of the same person, matched by shared clones. The chain is assembled from TRBV5-6 and TRBJ2-1, with 9 bases in between that match TRBD2. The source material was peripheral blood mononuclear cells (PBMCs), sampled at new diagnosis, from a patient treated with antithyroid drugs. The CDR3 is CASSFSGSSNEQFF. The sequenced DNA: TGTGCCAGCAGCTTTAGCGGGAGTTCCAATGAGCAGTTCTTC.